This TCR beta chain was sequenced during a study of T cell repertoires in cytomegalovirus infection. The overall study: Evidence of both CMV infection and a matching HLA type came from public TCR beta signatures. Whole-study findings and limits: Carriers of CMV plus the relevant HLA were identified by cumulative public TCR beta family frequency.

TCRdb fed the reads into MiXCR, producing one record per CDR3 protein. The sample yields 150,000 to 200,000 distinct CDR3 sequences, about a tenth seen once. This clonotype was recorded a few times. Antigen specificity is unknown. CDR1 is SGHRS and CDR2 is YFSETQ in the germline V gene. The CDR3 is made up of 15 amino acids. The ends lost 0 bases at V and 9 bases at J; junction bases unmatched: 5. The chain combines TRBV5-1 with TRBJ2-1; 11 bases agree with TRBD2. The sequencing sample was made of PBMCs. This receptor was taken from a human donor in good health (CMV status not recorded). Some clones in this sample may be carry-over from other donors' samples. The CDR3 DNA is TGCGCCAGCAGCTTGGAAGGGACTAGCGGAAGTGAGCAGTTCTTC. Protein: CASSLEGTSGSEQFF.